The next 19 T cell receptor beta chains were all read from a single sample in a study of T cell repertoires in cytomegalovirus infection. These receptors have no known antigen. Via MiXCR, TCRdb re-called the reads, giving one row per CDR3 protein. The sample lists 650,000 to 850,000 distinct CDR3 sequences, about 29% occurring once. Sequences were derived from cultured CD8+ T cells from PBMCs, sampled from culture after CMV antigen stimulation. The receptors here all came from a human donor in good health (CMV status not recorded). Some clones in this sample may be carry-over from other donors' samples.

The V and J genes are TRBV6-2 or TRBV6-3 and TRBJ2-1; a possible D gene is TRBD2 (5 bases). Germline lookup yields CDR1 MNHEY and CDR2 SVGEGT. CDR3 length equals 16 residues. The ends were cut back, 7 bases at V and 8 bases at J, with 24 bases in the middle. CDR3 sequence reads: CASILLPGSPQDEQFF. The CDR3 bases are TGTGCCAGCATTCTTCTTCCGGGATCACCCCAGGATGAGCAGTTCTTC.

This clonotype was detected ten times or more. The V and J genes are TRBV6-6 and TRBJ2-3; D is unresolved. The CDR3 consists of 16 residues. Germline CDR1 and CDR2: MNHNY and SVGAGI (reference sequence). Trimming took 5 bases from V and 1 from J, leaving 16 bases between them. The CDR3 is CASSNPSGGGTDTQYF. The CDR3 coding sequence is TGTGCCAGCAGTAACCCATCGGGTGGCGGCACAGATACGCAGTATTTT.

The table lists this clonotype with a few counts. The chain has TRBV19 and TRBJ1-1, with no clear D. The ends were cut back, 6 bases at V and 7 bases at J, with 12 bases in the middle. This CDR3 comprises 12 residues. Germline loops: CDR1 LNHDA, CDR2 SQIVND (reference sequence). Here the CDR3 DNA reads TGTGCCAGTAGGCCGTCTACACTTGAAGCTTTCTTT. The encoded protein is CASRPSTLEAFF.

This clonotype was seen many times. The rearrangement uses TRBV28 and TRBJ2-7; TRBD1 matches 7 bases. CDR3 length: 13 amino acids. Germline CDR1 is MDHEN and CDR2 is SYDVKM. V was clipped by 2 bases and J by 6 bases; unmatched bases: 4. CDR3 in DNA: TGTGCCAGCAGTTTAGTACAGGGGTTCGAGCAGTACGTC. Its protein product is CASSLVQGFEQYV.

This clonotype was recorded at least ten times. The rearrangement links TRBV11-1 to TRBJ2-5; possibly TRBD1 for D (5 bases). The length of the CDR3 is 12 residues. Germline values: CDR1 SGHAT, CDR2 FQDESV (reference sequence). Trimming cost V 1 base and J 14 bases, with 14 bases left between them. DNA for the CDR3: TGTGCCAGCAGCTTAGGGCAGGGCCGGCCTTACTTC. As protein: CASSLGQGRPYF.

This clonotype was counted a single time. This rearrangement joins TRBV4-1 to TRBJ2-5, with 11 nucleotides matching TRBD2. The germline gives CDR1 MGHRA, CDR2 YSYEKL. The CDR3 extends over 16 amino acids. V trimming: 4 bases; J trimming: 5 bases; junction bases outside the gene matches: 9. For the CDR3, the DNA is TGCGCCAGCAGCCTCACCCCGACTAGCGGGATTGAGACCCAGTACTTC. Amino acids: CASSLTPTSGIETQYF.

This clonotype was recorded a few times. In nucleotides, the CDR3 is TGTGCCAGCAGTTTGGGGGGGACAGGGTGGACCAAAAACATTCAGTACTTC. This translates into CASSLGGTGWTKNIQYF. This chain joins TRBV27 and TRBJ2-4; 9 bases are a match to TRBD1. The junction had 8 bases not matched to a gene; V was cut back by 3 bases and J by 2 bases. The germline gives CDR1 MNHEY, CDR2 SMNVEV (reference sequence). CDR3 length equals 17 residues.

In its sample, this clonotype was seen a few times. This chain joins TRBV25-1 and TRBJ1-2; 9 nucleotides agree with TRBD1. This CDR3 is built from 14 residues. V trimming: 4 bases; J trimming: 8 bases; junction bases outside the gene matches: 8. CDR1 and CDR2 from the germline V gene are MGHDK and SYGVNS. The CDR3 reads CASSGYTGGGGYTF. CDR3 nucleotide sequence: TGTGCCAGCAGTGGCTACACAGGGGGCGGCGGCTACACCTTC.

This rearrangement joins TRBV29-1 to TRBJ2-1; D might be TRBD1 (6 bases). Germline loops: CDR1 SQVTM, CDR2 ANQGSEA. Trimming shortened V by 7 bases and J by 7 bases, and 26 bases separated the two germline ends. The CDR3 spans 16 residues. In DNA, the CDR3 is TGCAGCGCATTGGGCTTTTACAGGGAAGAGCGGAATGAGCAGTTCTTC. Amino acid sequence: CSALGFYREERNEQFF.

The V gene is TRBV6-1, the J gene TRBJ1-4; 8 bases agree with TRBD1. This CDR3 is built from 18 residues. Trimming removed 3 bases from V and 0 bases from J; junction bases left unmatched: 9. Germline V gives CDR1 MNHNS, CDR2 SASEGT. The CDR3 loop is CASSEARDRTSTNEKLFF. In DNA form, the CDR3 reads TGTGCCAGCAGTGAGGCGCGGGACAGGACCTCAACTAATGAAAAACTGTTTTTT.

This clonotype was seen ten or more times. The CDR3 is CASSLYATGGADGYTF. CDR3 DNA: TGTGCCAGCAGCTTATATGCCACAGGGGGCGCGGATGGCTACACCTTC. This chain connects TRBV7-2 to TRBJ1-2, with TRBD1 matching over 9 bases. Germline CDR1 SGHTA, CDR2 FQGNSA. The junction had 10 bases not matched to a gene; V was cut back by 2 bases and J by 6 bases. The length of the CDR3 is 16 residues.

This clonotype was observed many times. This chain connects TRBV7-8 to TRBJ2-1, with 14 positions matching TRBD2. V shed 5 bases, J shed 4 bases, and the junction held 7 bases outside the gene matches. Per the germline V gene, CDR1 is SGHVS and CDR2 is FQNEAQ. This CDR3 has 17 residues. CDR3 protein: CASSPWTSGGWYNEQFF. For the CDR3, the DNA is TGTGCCAGCAGCCCCTGGACTAGCGGGGGGTGGTACAATGAGCAGTTCTTC.

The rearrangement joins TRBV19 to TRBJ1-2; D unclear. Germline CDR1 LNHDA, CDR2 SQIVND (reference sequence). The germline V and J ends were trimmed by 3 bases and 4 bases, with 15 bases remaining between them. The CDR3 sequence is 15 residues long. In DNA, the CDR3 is TGTGCCAGTAGTATTCGGCAGGCCATCCGCTATGGCTACACCTTC. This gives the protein CASSIRQAIRYGYTF.

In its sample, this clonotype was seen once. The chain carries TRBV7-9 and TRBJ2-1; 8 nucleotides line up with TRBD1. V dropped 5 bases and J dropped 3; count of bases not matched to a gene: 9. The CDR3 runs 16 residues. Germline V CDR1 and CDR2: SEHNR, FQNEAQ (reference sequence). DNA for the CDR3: TGTGCCAGCAGCCCCCGGGGCAGGGGGCTCTACAATGAGCAGTTCTTC. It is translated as CASSPRGRGLYNEQFF.

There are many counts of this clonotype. The CDR3 nucleotides are TGTGCCAGCAGCTCGGGACAGGGTTCCTACGAGCAGTACTTC. This encodes CASSSGQGSYEQYF. This rearrangement joins TRBV7-6 to TRBJ2-7; 9 bases are a match to TRBD1. The trim removed 4 bases at V and 1 base at J, leaving 2 bases unmatched. There are 14 residues in the CDR3. Germline CDR1 reads SGHVS; CDR2 reads FNYEAQ.

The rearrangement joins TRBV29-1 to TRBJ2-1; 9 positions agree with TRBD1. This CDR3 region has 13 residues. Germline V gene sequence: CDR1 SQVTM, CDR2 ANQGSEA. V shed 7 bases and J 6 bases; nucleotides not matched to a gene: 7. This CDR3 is CSGRQGVFNEQFF. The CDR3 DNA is TGCAGCGGTCGACAGGGGGTCTTCAATGAGCAGTTCTTC.

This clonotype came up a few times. The CDR3 nucleotides read TGCGCCAGCAGCTCGGGACAGGGCAGGAACACTGAAGCTTTCTTT. Residues: CASSSGQGRNTEAFF. This chain connects TRBV5-1 to TRBJ1-1, with TRBD1 matching 9 bases. The ends lost 3 bases at V and 1 base at J; junction bases unmatched: 4. Per the germline V gene, CDR1 is SGHRS and CDR2 is YFSETQ. CDR3 length: 15 amino acids.

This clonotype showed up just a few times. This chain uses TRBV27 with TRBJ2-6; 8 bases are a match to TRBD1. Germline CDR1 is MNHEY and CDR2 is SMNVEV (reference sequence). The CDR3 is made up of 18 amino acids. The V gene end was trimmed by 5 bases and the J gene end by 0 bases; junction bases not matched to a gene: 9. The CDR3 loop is CASSPLGTGYSGANVLTF. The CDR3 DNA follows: TGTGCCAGCAGTCCCCTCGGGACAGGATACTCTGGGGCCAACGTCCTGACTTTC.

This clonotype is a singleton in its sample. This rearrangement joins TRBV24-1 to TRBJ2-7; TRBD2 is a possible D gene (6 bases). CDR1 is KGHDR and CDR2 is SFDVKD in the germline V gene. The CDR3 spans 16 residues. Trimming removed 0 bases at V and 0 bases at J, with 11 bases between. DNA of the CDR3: TGTGCCACCAGTGATTTGTCAGGCGGGGTCTCCTACGAGCAGTACGTC. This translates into CATSDLSGGVSYEQYV.